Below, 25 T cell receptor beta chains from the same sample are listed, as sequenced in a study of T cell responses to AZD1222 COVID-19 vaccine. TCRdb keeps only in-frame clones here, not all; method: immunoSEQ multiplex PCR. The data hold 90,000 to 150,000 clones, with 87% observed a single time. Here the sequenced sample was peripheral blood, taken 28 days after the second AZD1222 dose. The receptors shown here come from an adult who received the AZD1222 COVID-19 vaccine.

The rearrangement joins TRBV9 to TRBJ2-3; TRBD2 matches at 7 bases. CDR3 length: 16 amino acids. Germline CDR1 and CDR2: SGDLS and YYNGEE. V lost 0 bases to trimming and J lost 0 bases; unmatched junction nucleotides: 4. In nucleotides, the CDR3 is TGTGCCAGCAGCGTAGTTGGGACTACTAGCACAGATACGCAGTATTTT. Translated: CASSVVGTTSTDTQYF. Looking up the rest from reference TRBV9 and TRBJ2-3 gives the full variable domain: DSGVTQTPKHLITATGQRVTLRCSPRSGDLSVYWYQQSLDQGLQFLIQYYNGEERAKGNILERFSAQQFPDLHSELNLSSLELGDSALYFCASSVVGTTSTDTQYFGPGTRLTVL.

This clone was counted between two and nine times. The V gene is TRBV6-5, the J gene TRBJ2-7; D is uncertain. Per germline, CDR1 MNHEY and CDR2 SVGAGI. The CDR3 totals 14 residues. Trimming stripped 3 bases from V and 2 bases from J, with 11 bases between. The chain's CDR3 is CASSYDPVTYEQYF. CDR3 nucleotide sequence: TGTGCCAGCAGTTATGATCCGGTAACCTACGAGCAGTACTTC.

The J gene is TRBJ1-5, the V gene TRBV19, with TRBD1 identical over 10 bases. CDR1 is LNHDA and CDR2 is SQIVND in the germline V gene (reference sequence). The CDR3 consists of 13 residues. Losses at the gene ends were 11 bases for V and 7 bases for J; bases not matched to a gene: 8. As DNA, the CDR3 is TGTGCCGTGTCCGGGACAGGGGAGCAGCCCCAGCATTTT. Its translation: CAVSGTGEQPQHF.

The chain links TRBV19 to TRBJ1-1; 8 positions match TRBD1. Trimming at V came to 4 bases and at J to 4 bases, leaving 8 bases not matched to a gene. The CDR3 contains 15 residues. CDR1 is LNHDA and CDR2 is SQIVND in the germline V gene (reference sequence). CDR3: CASSTRQGLGTEAFF. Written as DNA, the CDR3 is TGTGCCAGTAGTACAAGACAGGGGTTAGGCACTGAAGCTTTCTTT.

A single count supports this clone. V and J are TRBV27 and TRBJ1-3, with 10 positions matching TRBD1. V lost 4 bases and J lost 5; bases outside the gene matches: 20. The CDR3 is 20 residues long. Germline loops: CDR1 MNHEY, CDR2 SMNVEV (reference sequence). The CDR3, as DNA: TGTGCCAGCAGTTCCTCCCCCAGATTCTCGGACAGGGGGGTAAGAAACACCATATATTTT. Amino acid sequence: CASSSSPRFSDRGVRNTIYF.

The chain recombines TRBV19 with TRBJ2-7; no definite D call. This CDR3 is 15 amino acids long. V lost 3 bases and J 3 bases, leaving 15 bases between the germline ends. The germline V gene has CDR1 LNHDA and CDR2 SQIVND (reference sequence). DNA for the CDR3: TGTGCCAGTAGTATTAGCCCGCGGTGGGGCTACGAGCAGTACTTC. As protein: CASSISPRWGYEQYF.

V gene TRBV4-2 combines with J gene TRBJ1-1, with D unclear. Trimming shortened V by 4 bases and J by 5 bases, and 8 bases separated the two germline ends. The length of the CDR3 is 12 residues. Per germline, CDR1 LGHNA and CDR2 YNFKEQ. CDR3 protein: CASSPSATEAFF. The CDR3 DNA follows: TGTGCCAGCAGCCCGTCAGCGACTGAAGCTTTCTTT.

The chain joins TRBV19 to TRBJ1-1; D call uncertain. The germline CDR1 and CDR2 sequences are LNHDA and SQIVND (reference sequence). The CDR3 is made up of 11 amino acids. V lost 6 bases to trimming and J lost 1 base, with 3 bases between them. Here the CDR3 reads CASRENTEAFF. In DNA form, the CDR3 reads TGTGCCAGTAGGGAGAACACTGAAGCTTTCTTT.

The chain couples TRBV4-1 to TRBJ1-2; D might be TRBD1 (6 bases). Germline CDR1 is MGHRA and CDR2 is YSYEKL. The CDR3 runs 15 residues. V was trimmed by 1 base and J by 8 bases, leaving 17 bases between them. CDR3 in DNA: TGCGCCAGCAGCCAAGCGGCAGGGGCATACGGGGGCTACACCTTC. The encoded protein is CASSQAAGAYGGYTF.

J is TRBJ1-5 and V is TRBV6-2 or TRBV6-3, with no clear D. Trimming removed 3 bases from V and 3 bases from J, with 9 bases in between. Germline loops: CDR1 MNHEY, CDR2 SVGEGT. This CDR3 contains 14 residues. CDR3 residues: CASSYGQNNQPQHF. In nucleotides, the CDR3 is TGTGCCAGCAGTTATGGTCAGAACAATCAGCCCCAGCATTTT.

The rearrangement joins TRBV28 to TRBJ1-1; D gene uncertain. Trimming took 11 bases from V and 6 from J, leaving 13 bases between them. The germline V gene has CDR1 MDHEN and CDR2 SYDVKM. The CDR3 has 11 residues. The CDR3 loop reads CAVLGFAEAFF. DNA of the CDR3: TGTGCCGTATTGGGTTTCGCTGAAGCTTTCTTT.

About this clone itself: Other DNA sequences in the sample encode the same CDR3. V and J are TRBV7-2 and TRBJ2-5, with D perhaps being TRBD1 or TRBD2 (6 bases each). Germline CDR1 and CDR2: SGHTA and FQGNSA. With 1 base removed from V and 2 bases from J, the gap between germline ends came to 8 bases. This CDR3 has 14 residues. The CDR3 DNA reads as TGTGCCAGCAGCTTAGTAGGGGGGCAAGAGACCCAGTACTTC. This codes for CASSLVGGQETQYF.

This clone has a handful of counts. CDR3 sequence: CASSQGQDNEKLFF. CDR3 bases: TGTGCCAGCAGCCAAGGACAGGATAATGAAAAACTGTTTTTT. The V call is TRBV4-2, the J call TRBJ1-4; a weak D match, TRBD1 (6 bases). V was pared by 1 base and J by 4 bases, with 7 bases between. This CDR3 contains 14 residues. Germline V gives CDR1 LGHNA, CDR2 YNFKEQ.

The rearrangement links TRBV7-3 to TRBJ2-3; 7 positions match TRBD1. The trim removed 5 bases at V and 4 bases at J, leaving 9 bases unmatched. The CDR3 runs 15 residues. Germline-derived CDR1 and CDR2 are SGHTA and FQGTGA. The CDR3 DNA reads TGTGCCAGCAGCCCGCGACAGGGTGGTTCAGATACGCAGTATTTT. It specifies CASSPRQGGSDTQYF.

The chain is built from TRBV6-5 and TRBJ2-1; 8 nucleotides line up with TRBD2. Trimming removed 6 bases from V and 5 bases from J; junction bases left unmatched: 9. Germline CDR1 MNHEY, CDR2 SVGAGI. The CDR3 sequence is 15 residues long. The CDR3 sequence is CASRTRTSSNNEQFF. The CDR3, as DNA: TGTGCCAGCAGGACAAGGACTAGCTCGAACAATGAGCAGTTCTTC.

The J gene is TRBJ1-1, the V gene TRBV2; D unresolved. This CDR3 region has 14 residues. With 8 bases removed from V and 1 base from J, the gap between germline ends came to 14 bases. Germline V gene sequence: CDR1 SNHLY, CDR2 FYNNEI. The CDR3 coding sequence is TGTGCCAGCCAAAGCTATTTCGGGAACACTGAAGCTTTCTTT. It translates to CASQSYFGNTEAFF.

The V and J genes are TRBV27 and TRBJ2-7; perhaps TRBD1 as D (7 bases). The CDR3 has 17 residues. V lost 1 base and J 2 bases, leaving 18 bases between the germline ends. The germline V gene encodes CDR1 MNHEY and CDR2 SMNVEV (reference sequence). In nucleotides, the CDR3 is TGTGCCAGCAGTTTATTCGGAGGGGGACAGCGGACCTACGAGCAGTACTTC. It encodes CASSLFGGGQRTYEQYF.

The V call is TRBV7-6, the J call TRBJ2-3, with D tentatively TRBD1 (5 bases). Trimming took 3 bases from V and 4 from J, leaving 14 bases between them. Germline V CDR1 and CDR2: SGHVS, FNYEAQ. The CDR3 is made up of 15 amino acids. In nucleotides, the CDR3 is TGTGCCAGCAGCTTTGGCCGAAACAGGCCAGATACGCAGTATTTT. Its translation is CASSFGRNRPDTQYF. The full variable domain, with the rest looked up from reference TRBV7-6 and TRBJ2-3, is GAGVSQSPRYKVTKRGQDVALRCDPISGHVSLYWYRQALGQGPEFLTYFNYEAQQDKSGLPNDRFSAERPEGSISTLTIQRTEQRDSAMYRCASSFGRNRPDTQYFGPGTRLTVL.

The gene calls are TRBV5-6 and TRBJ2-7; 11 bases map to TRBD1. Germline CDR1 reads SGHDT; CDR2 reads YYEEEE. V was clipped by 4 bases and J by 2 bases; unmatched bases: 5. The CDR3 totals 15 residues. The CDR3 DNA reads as TGTGCCAGCAGCCGGGGGACAGGGGGACCCTACGAGCAGTACTTC. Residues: CASSRGTGGPYEQYF.

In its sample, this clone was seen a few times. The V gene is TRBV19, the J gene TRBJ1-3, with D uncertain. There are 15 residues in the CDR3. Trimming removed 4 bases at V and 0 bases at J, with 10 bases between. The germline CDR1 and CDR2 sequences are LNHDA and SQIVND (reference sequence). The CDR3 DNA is TGTGCCAGTAGTACCAACGTCCTCTCTGGAAACACCATATATTTT. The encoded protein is CASSTNVLSGNTIYF.

The CDR3 nucleotides read TGTGCCAGCAGCTTCATGAGCGGGGGGGCCGCAGATGAGCAGTTCTTC. This translates into CASSFMSGGAADEQFF. V usage is TRBV11-2 and J usage is TRBJ2-1, with 10 bases aligning to TRBD2. The V and J ends lost 3 bases and 8 bases, in that order; junction bases with no gene match: 10. Germline V gene data show CDR1 as SGHAT and CDR2 as FQNNGV. This CDR3 comprises 16 residues. The full variable domain, with the rest looked up from reference TRBV11-2 and TRBJ2-1, is EAGVAQSPRYKIIEKRQSVAFWCNPISGHATLYWYQQILGQGPKLLIQFQNNGVVDDSQLPKDRFSAERLKGVDSTLKIQPAKLEDSAVYLCASSFMSGGAADEQFFGPGTRLTVL.

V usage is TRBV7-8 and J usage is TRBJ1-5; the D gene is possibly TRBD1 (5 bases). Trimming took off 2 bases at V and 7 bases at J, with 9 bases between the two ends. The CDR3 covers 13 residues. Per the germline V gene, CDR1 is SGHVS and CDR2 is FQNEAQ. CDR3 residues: CASSLSGDQPQHF. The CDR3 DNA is TGTGCCAGCAGCTTATCGGGGGACCAGCCCCAGCATTTT.

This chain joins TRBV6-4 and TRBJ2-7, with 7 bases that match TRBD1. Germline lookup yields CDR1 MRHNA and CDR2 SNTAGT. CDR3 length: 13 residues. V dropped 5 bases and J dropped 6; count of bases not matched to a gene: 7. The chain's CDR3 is CASSRTGVTEQYF. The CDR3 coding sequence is TGTGCCAGCAGTCGCACAGGGGTGACCGAGCAGTACTTC.

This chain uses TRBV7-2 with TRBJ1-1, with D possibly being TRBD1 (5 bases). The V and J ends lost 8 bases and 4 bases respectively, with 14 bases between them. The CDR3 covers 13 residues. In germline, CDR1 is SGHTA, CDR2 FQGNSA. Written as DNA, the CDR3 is TGTGCCAGCCAACGGGACTCCGTCACTGAAGCTTTCTTT. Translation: CASQRDSVTEAFF.

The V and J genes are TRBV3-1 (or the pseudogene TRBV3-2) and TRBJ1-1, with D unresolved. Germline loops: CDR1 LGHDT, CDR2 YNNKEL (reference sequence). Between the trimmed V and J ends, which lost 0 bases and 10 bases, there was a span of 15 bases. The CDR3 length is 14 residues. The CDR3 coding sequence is TGTGCCAGCAGCCAAGAGGCGGGATCATTGGGAGCTTTCTTT. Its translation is CASSQEAGSLGAFF.